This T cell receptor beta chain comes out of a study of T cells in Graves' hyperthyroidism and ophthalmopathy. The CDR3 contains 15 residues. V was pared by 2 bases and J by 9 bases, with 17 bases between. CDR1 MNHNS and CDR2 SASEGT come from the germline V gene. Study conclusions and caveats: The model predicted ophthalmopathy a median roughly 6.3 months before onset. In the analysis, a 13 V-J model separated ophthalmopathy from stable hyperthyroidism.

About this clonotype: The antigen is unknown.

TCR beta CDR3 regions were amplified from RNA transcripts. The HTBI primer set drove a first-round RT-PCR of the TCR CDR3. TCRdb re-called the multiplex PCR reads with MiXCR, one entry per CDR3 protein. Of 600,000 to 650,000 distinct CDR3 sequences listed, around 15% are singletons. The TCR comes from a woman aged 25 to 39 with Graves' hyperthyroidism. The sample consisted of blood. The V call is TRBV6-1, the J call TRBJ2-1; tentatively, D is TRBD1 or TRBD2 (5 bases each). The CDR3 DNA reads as TGTGCCAGCAGTGAAATGGGACCAGGCTGGGGTGAGCAGTTCTTC. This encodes CASSEMGPGWGEQFF.